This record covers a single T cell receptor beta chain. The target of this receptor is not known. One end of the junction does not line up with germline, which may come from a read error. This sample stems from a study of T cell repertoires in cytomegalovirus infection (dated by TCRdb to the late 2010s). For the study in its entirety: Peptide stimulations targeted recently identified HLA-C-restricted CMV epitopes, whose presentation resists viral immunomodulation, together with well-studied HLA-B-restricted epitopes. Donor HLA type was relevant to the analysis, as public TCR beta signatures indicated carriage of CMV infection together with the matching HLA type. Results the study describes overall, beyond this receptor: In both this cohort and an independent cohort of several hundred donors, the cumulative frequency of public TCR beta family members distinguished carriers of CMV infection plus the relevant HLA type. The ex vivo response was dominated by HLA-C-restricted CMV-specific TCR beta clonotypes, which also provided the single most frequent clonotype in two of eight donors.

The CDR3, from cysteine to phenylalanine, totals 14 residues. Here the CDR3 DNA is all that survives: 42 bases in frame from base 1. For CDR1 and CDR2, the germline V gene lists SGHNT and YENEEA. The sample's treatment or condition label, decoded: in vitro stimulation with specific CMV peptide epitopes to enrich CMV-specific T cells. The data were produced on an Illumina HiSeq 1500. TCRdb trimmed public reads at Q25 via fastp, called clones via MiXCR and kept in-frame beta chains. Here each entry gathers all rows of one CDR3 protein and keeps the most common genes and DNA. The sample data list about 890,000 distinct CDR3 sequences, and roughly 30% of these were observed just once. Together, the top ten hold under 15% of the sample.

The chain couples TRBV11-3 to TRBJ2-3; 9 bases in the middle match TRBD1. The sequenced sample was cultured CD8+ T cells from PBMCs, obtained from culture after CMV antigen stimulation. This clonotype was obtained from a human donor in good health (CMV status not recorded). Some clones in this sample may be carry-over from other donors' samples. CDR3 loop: CVSTRTGETDTQYF. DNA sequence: TGTGTCAGCACCAGGACAGGGGAGACAGATACGCAGTATTTT.